A single sample is the source of the 23 T cell receptor beta chains below, sequenced in a study of T cells in tuberculosis. Data came from immunoSEQ multiplex PCR; TCRdb stores just in-frame clones and leaves some out. The table lists roughly 32,000 clones, roughly 93% of them singletons. This sample's time point: new active TB diagnosis, blood taken before or within 7 days of starting treatment. Sequencing used PBMCs, obtained at tuberculosis diagnosis. These receptors originate from an adult with tuberculosis.

V usage is TRBV4-2 and J usage is TRBJ1-5; D might be TRBD1 (5 bases). Deletions cut 6 bases from V and 1 base from J, with 19 bases between. The CDR3 runs 17 residues. CDR1 is LGHNA, CDR2 YNFKEQ, per germline. CDR3 sequence: CASSQWGENGSNQPQHF. CDR3 bases: TGTGCCAGCAGTCAATGGGGGGAAAACGGGAGCAATCAGCCCCAGCATTTT.

The chain combines TRBV27 with TRBJ2-7; 8 bases line up with TRBD1. This CDR3 contains 14 residues. Losses at the gene ends were 1 base for V and 7 bases for J; bases not matched to a gene: 6. Germline CDR1 and CDR2: MNHEY and SMNVEV (reference sequence). CDR3 nucleotides: TGTGCCAGCAGTTTATTTGGACAGGGACGGGAGCAGTACTTC. Its protein product is CASSLFGQGREQYF.

The V gene is TRBV6-6, the J gene TRBJ2-7; D is ambiguous. The CDR3 length is 11 residues. Deletions cut 10 bases from V and 3 bases from J, with 10 bases between. The germline V gene encodes CDR1 MNHNY and CDR2 SVGAGI (reference sequence). The CDR3 DNA sequence: TGTGCCATTGCTAATTACTACGAGCAGTACTTC. Translation: CAIANYYEQYF.

This CDR3 is CASGRDHSLPDYNEQFF. The DNA of the CDR3 is TGTGCTAGTGGGCGTGATCACAGTTTGCCGGACTACAATGAGCAGTTCTTC. The gene calls are TRBV12-5 and TRBJ2-1, with D unclear. Between the trimmed V and J ends, which lost 6 bases and 3 bases, there was a span of 21 bases. The CDR3 has 17 residues. Germline-derived CDR1 and CDR2 are LGHNT and FRNRAP. Together with reference TRBV12-5 and TRBJ2-1, the CDR3 gives the full variable domain: DARVTQTPRHKVTEMGQEVTMRCQPILGHNTVFWYRQTMMQGLELLAYFRNRAPLDDSGMPKDRFSAEMPDATLATLKIQPSEPRDSAVYFCASGRDHSLPDYNEQFFGPGTRLTVL.

CDR3 DNA: TGTGCCAGCCCCCCTTCCCTAAGCGGGACCGGAGCGTACAATGAGCAGTTCTTC. Residues: CASPPSLSGTGAYNEQFF. The chain uses TRBV28 and TRBJ2-1, with TRBD2 matching over 7 bases. Looked up from germline, CDR1 is MDHEN and CDR2 is SYDVKM. This CDR3 contains 18 residues. Losses at the gene ends were 8 bases for V and 4 bases for J; bases not matched to a gene: 20.

The chain joins TRBV6-1 to TRBJ1-4; D remains unclear. Germline V lookup: CDR1 MNHNS, CDR2 SASEGT. This CDR3 has 15 amino acids. The germline V and J ends were trimmed by 2 bases and 8 bases, with 15 bases remaining between them. CDR3: CASSERRNSGEKLFF. CDR3 DNA sequence: TGTGCCAGCAGTGAAAGGAGGAACAGCGGAGAAAAACTGTTTTTT.

The chain employs TRBV19 and TRBJ2-7, with D possibly TRBD2 on 7 matching bases. The CDR3 is 15 residues long. Trimming took 5 bases from V and 6 from J, leaving 20 bases between them. The germline CDR1 and CDR2 sequences are LNHDA and SQIVND (reference sequence). CDR3 sequence reads: CASSVRLKGGGEQYF. CDR3 DNA: TGTGCCAGTAGTGTACGACTAAAGGGAGGGGGCGAGCAGTACTTC.

The chain links TRBV2 to TRBJ2-5, with 9 bases lining up with TRBD1. V lost 8 bases and J lost 5; bases outside the gene matches: 15. The CDR3 runs 16 residues. CDR1 is SNHLY and CDR2 is FYNNEI in the germline V gene. CDR3 in DNA: TGTGCCAGCGGACCAACTTCGGGACAGGGATACGAGACCCAGTACTTC. As protein: CASGPTSGQGYETQYF.

V is TRBV19 and J is TRBJ1-2; possible D gene TRBD1, 5 bases. This CDR3 has 19 residues. CDR1 is LNHDA and CDR2 is SQIVND in the germline V gene (reference sequence). Trimming removed 2 bases at V and 8 bases at J, with 30 bases between. The CDR3 bases are TGTGCCAGTAGTATACTGCGGGGGAATTCAATCCAAACGGCAATGGGCTACACCTTC. The encoded protein is CASSILRGNSIQTAMGYTF.

This sequence joins TRBV30 and TRBJ1-5; 9 nucleotides line up with TRBD1. Germline V gene sequence: CDR1 GTSNPN, CDR2 SVGIG (reference sequence). V trimming: 1 base; J trimming: 8 bases; junction bases outside the gene matches: 15. This CDR3 region has 17 residues. The CDR3, as DNA: TGTGCCTGGAGTGGACAGGGGGGACCGCCTTGGGGGGAGCCCCAGCATTTT. This codes for CAWSGQGGPPWGEPQHF.

CDR3 bases: TGTGCCAGTAGTCCACTAACAGGGGGCGCCGGGCTCTACGAGCAGTACTTC. Residues: CASSPLTGGAGLYEQYF. This rearrangement joins TRBV19 to TRBJ2-7; TRBD1 aligns across 9 bases. The junction had 14 bases not matched to a gene; V was cut back by 5 bases and J by 3 bases. From germline, CDR1 is LNHDA and CDR2 SQIVND (reference sequence). The CDR3 is 17 amino acids.

V gene TRBV2 combines with J gene TRBJ1-2; 7 bases map to TRBD1. The V gene end was trimmed by 7 bases and the J gene end by 2 bases; junction bases not matched to a gene: 7. Looked up from germline, CDR1 is SNHLY and CDR2 is FYNNEI. The CDR3 is 14 residues long. This CDR3 is CASKEGGGNYGYTF. The CDR3 DNA is TGTGCCAGCAAAGAAGGGGGCGGGAACTATGGCTACACCTTC.

The V call is TRBV29-1, the J call TRBJ2-3; 7 bases line up with TRBD1. The CDR3 is 10 residues long. The ends lost 4 bases at V and 14 bases at J; junction bases unmatched: 6. Germline loops: CDR1 SQVTM, CDR2 ANQGSEA. DNA for the CDR3: TGCAGCGTTGCCGGGCAGGGGGTGTATTTT. Its translation: CSVAGQGVYF.

The chain is built from TRBV18 and TRBJ1-2; 8 nucleotides agree with TRBD1. CDR1 and CDR2 (germline): KGHSH, LQKENI. The CDR3 consists of 15 residues. Unmatched junction bases numbered 5, after V lost 3 bases and J lost 2 bases. The CDR3 DNA reads as TGTGCCAGCTCACCGCCGGGACAGGCGAACTATGGCTACACCTTC. Translating gives CASSPPGQANYGYTF.

This chain links TRBV5-1 with TRBJ1-1; tentative D call: TRBD1 (5 bases). Germline CDR1 SGHRS, CDR2 YFSETQ. The CDR3 is 14 amino acids. The V and J ends lost 4 bases and 1 base respectively, with 11 bases between them. CDR3 DNA sequence: TGCGCCAGCAGCCCAGGGTTCGGGAACACTGAAGCTTTCTTT. Its protein is CASSPGFGNTEAFF. Drawing the rest from reference TRBV5-1 and TRBJ1-1, the complete variable domain is KAGVTQTPRYLIKTRGQQVTLSCSPISGHRSVSWYQQTPGQGLQFLFEYFSETQRNKGNFPGRFSGRQFSNSRSEMNVSTLELGDSALYLCASSPGFGNTEAFFGQGTRLTVV.

Written as DNA, the CDR3 is TGTGCCAGCAGCTACCGGGCTCTAGCGGAGACCGTCAACTACGAGCAGTACTTC. It is translated as CASSYRALAETVNYEQYF. The chain combines TRBV5-6 with TRBJ2-7, with TRBD2 matching 7 bases. Looked up from germline, CDR1 is SGHDT and CDR2 is YYEEEE. This CDR3 comprises 18 residues. V was pared by 3 bases and J by 3 bases, with 18 bases of the junction left unmatched.

This sequence joins TRBV19 and TRBJ1-2, with 9 bases identical to TRBD1. This CDR3 contains 14 residues. J was trimmed by 8 bases and V by 4 bases; bases with no gene match: 8. In germline, CDR1 is LNHDA, CDR2 SQIVND (reference sequence). CDR3 nucleotides: TGTGCCAGTAGTACGCGGACAGGGGTGGCCGGCTACACCTTC. Protein sequence: CASSTRTGVAGYTF.

This clone was seen just once. The V gene is TRBV6-4, the J gene TRBJ2-2, with 8 positions matching TRBD1. V gave up 7 bases and J gave up 3 bases; unmatched junction bases: 1. CDR3 length: 13 residues. Germline V CDR1 and CDR2: MRHNA, SNTAGT. The CDR3 DNA reads TGTGCCAGCAAGGACAGGGACACCGGGGAGCTGTTTTTT. Its translation is CASKDRDTGELFF.

The chain combines TRBV27 with TRBJ2-1; the D is unclear. Germline CDR1 reads MNHEY; CDR2 reads SMNVEV (reference sequence). Trimming took off 0 bases at V and 0 bases at J, with 6 bases between the two ends. The CDR3 has 15 amino acids. CDR3 DNA: TGTGCCAGCAGTTTATCCGGTAGCTCCTACAATGAGCAGTTCTTC. The encoded protein is CASSLSGSSYNEQFF.

The chain recombines TRBV2 with TRBJ1-5; 8 bases align to TRBD1. V shed 6 bases and J 9 bases; nucleotides not matched to a gene: 13. The CDR3 is made up of 15 amino acids. Germline-derived CDR1 and CDR2 are SNHLY and FYNNEI. The chain's CDR3 is CASSPQGTGQGPQHF. The CDR3 nucleotides read TGTGCCAGCAGCCCGCAGGGGACAGGTCAAGGGCCCCAGCATTTT. The full variable domain, rest sourced from reference TRBV2 and TRBJ1-5, is EPEVTQTPSHQVTQMGQEVILRCVPISNHLYFYWYRQILGQKVEFLVSFYNNEISEKSEIFDDQFSVERPDGSNFTLKIRSTKLEDSAMYFCASSPQGTGQGPQHFGDGTRLSIL.

The chain carries TRBV9 and TRBJ2-1; TRBD1 matches 8 bases. Losses at the gene ends were 4 bases for V and 6 bases for J; bases not matched to a gene: 12. CDR1 SGDLS and CDR2 YYNGEE come from the germline V gene. This CDR3 is built from 16 residues. The CDR3 region has the DNA TGTGCCAGCAGCCCTACCAGGGGGCTGTGGGGCAATGAGCAGTTCTTC. Protein sequence: CASSPTRGLWGNEQFF.

The count of this clone is one. V and J are TRBV30 and TRBJ1-1; weak D call: TRBD1 (6 bases). Germline V gene sequence: CDR1 GTSNPN, CDR2 SVGIG (reference sequence). V lost 3 bases and J 1 base, leaving 18 bases between the germline ends. The CDR3 spans 16 residues. This chain's CDR3 is CAWRESEGGWNTEAFF. CDR3 bases: TGTGCCTGGAGAGAGTCGGAGGGGGGGTGGAACACTGAAGCTTTCTTT.

The chain uses TRBV27 and TRBJ2-3; D ambiguous. The CDR3 has 14 residues. Deletions cut 5 bases from V and 10 bases from J, with 19 bases between. CDR1 is MNHEY and CDR2 is SMNVEV in the germline V gene (reference sequence). CDR3 coding DNA: TGTGCCAGCAGTCCTTCCACGACACTCCCACCGCAGTATTTT. The encoded protein is CASSPSTTLPPQYF.